The 22 T cell receptor beta chains below come from one sample, sequenced in a study of T cells in Graves' hyperthyroidism and ophthalmopathy. RNA transcripts were the template for amplifying TCR beta CDR3 regions. The TCR CDR3 was amplified in a first-round RT-PCR using the HTBI primer set. TCRdb passed the multiplex PCR reads through MiXCR, listing each CDR3 protein once. The sample lists over 450,000 distinct CDR3 sequences; about 15% were seen once. The sequenced sample consisted of blood. Receptor source: a woman aged 18-35 years with Graves' hyperthyroidism.

The chain couples TRBV6-1 to TRBJ2-1; 7 nucleotides line up with TRBD2. The junction had 9 bases not matched to a gene; V was cut back by 1 base and J by 3 bases. This CDR3 contains 17 residues. The germline CDR1 and CDR2 sequences are MNHNS and SASEGT. The CDR3 sequence: CASSEGGGLPVYNEQFF. CDR3 in DNA: TGTGCCAGCAGTGAAGGGGGGGGACTACCCGTCTACAATGAGCAGTTCTTC.

Concerning this clonotype: One junction end does not reproduce the germline sequence, and a read error may be involved. The chain uses TRBV12-3 or TRBV12-4 and TRBJ1-2; TRBD1 is a possible D gene (6 bases). CDR3 size: 15 residues. CDR3 coding DNA: TGTGCCAGCAGTTTAGGCCAGGGGAGTGGCTATGGCTACATCTTC. This translates into CASSLGQGSGYGYIF.

This clonotype came up many times. The chain couples TRBV20-1 to TRBJ2-3; 9 bases match TRBD2. CDR3 length: 13 residues. J gave up 3 bases and V 6 bases, and 4 bases lay outside the gene matches. The germline V gene encodes CDR1 DFQATT and CDR2 SNEGSKA (reference sequence). CDR3 region: CSASGGPTDTQYF. The DNA of the CDR3 is TGCAGTGCGAGCGGGGGGCCAACAGATACGCAGTATTTT.

This clonotype has just a few counts. This chain links TRBV5-5 with TRBJ2-5; TRBD1 aligns across 7 bases. The length of the CDR3 is 17 residues. With V trimmed by 2 bases and J by 4 bases, 14 bases remained unmatched. Germline CDR1 reads SGHKS; CDR2 reads YYEKEE (reference sequence). CDR3 coding DNA: TGTGCCAGCAGCTTAAGTTTCCCGGGACAGCTCCGAGAGACCCAGTACTTC. Its translation: CASSLSFPGQLRETQYF.

This clonotype was detected many times. The rearrangement uses TRBV30 and TRBJ2-2, with TRBD2 identical over 7 bases. V shed 0 bases, J shed 1 base, and the junction held 2 bases outside the gene matches. The CDR3 spans 15 residues. CDR1 is GTSNPN, CDR2 SVGIG, per germline (reference sequence). CDR3 loop: CAWSVASGNTGELFF. The CDR3 bases are TGTGCCTGGAGTGTAGCTAGCGGGAACACCGGGGAGCTGTTTTTT.

The sample holds many counts of this clonotype. V is TRBV27 and J is TRBJ1-1; 7 bases agree with TRBD1. Germline V gives CDR1 MNHEY, CDR2 SMNVEV (reference sequence). This CDR3 spans 12 amino acids. J lost 8 bases, V lost 6 bases, and 6 bases had no gene match. The CDR3 DNA sequence: TGTGCCAGCAGCCTCCGACAGGGAGAAGCTTTCTTT. Translating it yields CASSLRQGEAFF.

This clonotype was detected ten times or more. The chain carries TRBV7-6 and TRBJ2-3; D ambiguous. CDR3 size: 14 residues. Germline assignment: CDR1 SGHVS and CDR2 FNYEAQ. Trimming removed 0 bases at V and 5 bases at J, with 9 bases between. CDR3 coding DNA: TGTGCCAGCAGCTTAGCACCCGGAGAAGATACGCAGTATTTT. Translation gives CASSLAPGEDTQYF.

This clonotype was recorded at least ten times. The chain carries TRBV19 and TRBJ2-3; 12 nucleotides agree with TRBD1. V lost 1 base, J lost 2 bases, and 19 bases stayed unmatched. The CDR3 has 22 amino acids. Germline CDR1 is LNHDA and CDR2 is SQIVND (reference sequence). The CDR3: CASSIASGRGTGGPYDTDTQYF. The CDR3 region has the DNA TGTGCCAGTAGTATAGCTAGTGGGAGGGGGACAGGGGGCCCCTACGACACAGATACGCAGTATTTT.

A few counts support this clonotype. The chain combines TRBV12-3 or TRBV12-4 with TRBJ2-2, with D possibly TRBD1 on 6 matching bases. The germline V and J ends were trimmed by 6 bases and 4 bases, with 18 bases remaining between them. CDR3 length: 16 amino acids. The CDR3 DNA reads as TGTGCCAGCAGACCCGCGACAGGCTCAGGCACCGGGGAGCTGTTTTTT. This translates into CASRPATGSGTGELFF.

This clonotype was picked up many times. V usage is TRBV2 and J usage is TRBJ2-7, with D possibly being TRBD2 (6 bases). Trimming left V 4 bases short and J 2 bases short, with 12 bases between. The CDR3 totals 14 residues. Germline loops: CDR1 SNHLY, CDR2 FYNNEI. CDR3 DNA: TGTGCCAGCAGTGCTCGGGGAGGAGCCTACGAGCAGTACTTC. It specifies CASSARGGAYEQYF.

This clonotype has ten or more counts. This sequence joins TRBV7-2 and TRBJ2-3; D gene uncertain. Trimming took 7 bases from V and 2 from J, leaving 16 bases between them. The CDR3 contains 15 residues. The V gene's germline CDR1 is SGHTA and CDR2 FQGNSA. CDR3: CASNLWATSTDTQYF. The CDR3 region has the DNA TGTGCCAGCAACCTCTGGGCTACCTCCACAGATACGCAGTATTTT.

This clonotype was observed at least ten times. The J gene is TRBJ1-2, the V gene TRBV18; 7 bases are shared with TRBD1. The CDR3 is 13 amino acids. Germline values: CDR1 KGHSH, CDR2 LQKENI. V dropped 6 bases and J dropped 6; count of bases not matched to a gene: 7. CDR3 in amino acids: CASSPRGGHGYTF. The CDR3 DNA sequence: TGTGCCAGCTCTCCGAGAGGGGGCCATGGCTACACCTTC.

V and J are TRBV7-2 and TRBJ2-7; D might be TRBD2 (6 bases). Germline V lookup: CDR1 SGHTA, CDR2 FQGNSA. The CDR3 contains 15 residues. V was pared by 1 base and J by 4 bases, with 14 bases between. The CDR3 is CASSLERTILYEQYF. The CDR3 DNA reads TGTGCCAGCAGCTTAGAGAGGACTATTTTGTACGAGCAGTACTTC.

The rearrangement uses TRBV3-1 and TRBJ2-7, with D perhaps TRBD1 (5 bases). The V end lost 7 bases, the J end lost 2 bases, and 21 bases lay between the germline ends. The CDR3 totals 16 residues. From germline, CDR1 is LGHDT and CDR2 YNNKEL (reference sequence). CDR3 nucleotides: TGTGCCAGCACCAAGGGGCAGAGAAGCGCTCCCTACGAGCAGTACTTC. It specifies CASTKGQRSAPYEQYF.

This clonotype occurred a few times. The chain links TRBV19 to TRBJ2-2; TRBD1 matches at 10 bases. With 4 bases clipped from V and 5 bases from J, the junction kept 4 bases outside the gene matches. Germline V gene lookup returns CDR1 LNHDA and CDR2 SQIVND (reference sequence). The CDR3 totals 15 residues. As DNA, the CDR3 is TGTGCCAGTAGTAAGACAGGGGGCGGTACCGGGGAGCTGTTTTTT. Its protein is CASSKTGGGTGELFF.

The genes are TRBV29-1 and TRBJ1-1; D possibly corresponds to TRBD1 (5 bases). CDR1 is SQVTM and CDR2 is ANQGSEA in the germline V gene. The CDR3 totals 13 residues. The CDR3 here is CGTPQAAPLEAFF. CDR3 nucleotides: TGCGGGACCCCACAGGCCGCCCCGCTTGAAGCTTTCTTT.

The chain is built from TRBV28 and TRBJ2-3; possibly TRBD2 for D (6 bases). The CDR3 totals 15 residues. Trimming took 7 bases from V and 2 from J, leaving 16 bases between them. Germline V gene sequence: CDR1 MDHEN, CDR2 SYDVKM. The DNA for the CDR3 is TGTGCCAGCATCATGAGCGGGTCATACACAGATACGCAGTATTTT. Translating gives CASIMSGSYTDTQYF.

The sample holds a few counts of this clonotype. The chain recombines TRBV29-1 with TRBJ1-1, with D possibly being TRBD1 (5 bases). Germline-derived CDR1 and CDR2 are SQVTM and ANQGSEA. V was cut by 2 bases and J by 2 bases, with 15 bases left in between. CDR3 length equals 15 residues. The CDR3 loop is CSVELLSGGNTEAFF. CDR3 coding DNA: TGCAGCGTTGAACTTTTGAGTGGGGGAAACACTGAAGCTTTCTTT.

This clonotype was detected ten times or more. The chain couples TRBV12-3 or TRBV12-4 to TRBJ1-2; 7 bases line up with TRBD1. V trimming: 6 bases; J trimming: 8 bases; junction bases outside the gene matches: 9. The CDR3 totals 13 residues. The CDR3 loop is CASRQGPPKGYTF. In nucleotides, the CDR3 is TGTGCCAGCAGACAGGGGCCACCGAAGGGCTACACCTTC.

This clonotype was seen at least ten times. V gene TRBV24-1 combines with J gene TRBJ2-7; D not resolved. CDR3 length: 12 amino acids. The V gene's germline CDR1 is KGHDR and CDR2 SFDVKD. V lost 12 bases to trimming and J lost 3 bases, with 14 bases between them. The CDR3 nucleotides are TGTGCCGCCGTTGTCGAGGACTACGAGCAGTACGTC. It specifies CAAVVEDYEQYV.

This clonotype came up many times. The CDR3 sequence is CASSLLESYNEQFF. The CDR3 DNA sequence: TGTGCCAGCAGCTTACTGGAGTCCTACAATGAGCAGTTCTTC. V gene TRBV7-6 combines with J gene TRBJ2-1; D is unresolved. V was trimmed by 2 bases and J by 1 base, leaving 6 bases between them. CDR1 is SGHVS and CDR2 is FNYEAQ in the germline V gene. The CDR3 loop spans 14 amino acids.

On this clonotype: A much larger clone differs from this one at a single base, so this may be a read error. The genes are TRBV30 and TRBJ2-3, with TRBD1 matching 7 bases. The germline V gene has CDR1 GTSNPN and CDR2 SVGIG (reference sequence). The CDR3 sequence is 14 residues long. V lost 5 bases to trimming and J lost 10 bases; unmatched junction nucleotides: 15. Written as DNA, the CDR3 is TGTGCCTGGGCCCAAGCCGGGACAGCCGGACCGCAGTATTTT. Amino acid sequence: CAWAQAGTAGPQYF.